Each of the 7 T cell receptor beta chains below was sequenced from the same sample in a study of blood T cell repertoires in COVID-19. Only in-frame clones appear in the TCRdb table, and some are missing; sequencing was by immunoSEQ multiplex PCR. Of hundreds of thousands of clones in the sample, just under 90% were seen once. The sample taken for sequencing was peripheral blood. All receptors derive from a woman aged 25 to 39 with COVID-19, enrolled during active disease.

CDR3 DNA sequence: TGTGCCAGCGCCTTGACAGGGGGCGGTGAGCAGTTCTTC. It specifies CASALTGGGEQFF. The chain carries TRBV28 and TRBJ2-1; 10 bases match TRBD1. Losses at the gene ends were 8 bases for V and 9 bases for J; bases not matched to a gene: 7. Looked up from germline, CDR1 is MDHEN and CDR2 is SYDVKM. The CDR3 totals 13 residues.

The genes are TRBV10-3 and TRBJ2-5; 7 nucleotides match TRBD1. CDR1 and CDR2 from the germline V gene are ENHRY and SYGVKD. V lost 4 bases, J lost 3 bases, and 2 bases stayed unmatched. The CDR3 totals 13 residues. The CDR3 protein is CAISGDREETQYF. In DNA, the CDR3 is TGTGCCATCAGTGGAGACAGGGAAGAGACCCAGTACTTC.

This rearrangement joins TRBV9 to TRBJ2-1, with 9 bases aligning to TRBD2. The CDR3 extends over 17 amino acids. V shed 2 bases and J 4 bases; nucleotides not matched to a gene: 10. Germline V CDR1 and CDR2: SGDLS, YYNGEE. CDR3 region: CASSVAILAGGYNEQFF. The CDR3 nucleotides are TGTGCCAGCAGCGTGGCTATACTAGCGGGTGGATACAATGAGCAGTTCTTC.

The chain links TRBV10-2 to TRBJ2-7; 7 bases are a match to TRBD2. Germline CDR1 and CDR2: WSHSY and SAAADI. J lost 1 base, V lost 4 bases, and 10 bases had no gene match. The length of the CDR3 is 16 residues. CDR3 amino acids: CASSGAGLAVSYEQYF. Written as DNA, the CDR3 is TGCGCCAGCAGTGGCGCCGGCCTAGCGGTTTCCTACGAGCAGTACTTC.

In DNA, the CDR3 is TGTGCCAGCAGTTTATTCTTCGGAGGTCAGCCCAGGGGGCGTGCCGGGGAGCTGTTTTTT. As protein: CASSLFFGGQPRGRAGELFF. This rearrangement joins TRBV27 to TRBJ2-2, with 8 positions matching TRBD1. The germline gives CDR1 MNHEY, CDR2 SMNVEV (reference sequence). The CDR3 is made up of 20 amino acids. Trimming removed 1 base from V and 6 bases from J; junction bases left unmatched: 19.

This clone was found once. CDR3: CASSPLGLAGWADTQYF. The CDR3 region has the DNA TGTGCCAGCAGCCCCCTGGGACTAGCGGGGTGGGCAGATACGCAGTATTTT. The chain has TRBV13 and TRBJ2-3; 13 nucleotides align to TRBD2. The CDR3 spans 17 residues. Germline CDR1 PRHDT, CDR2 FYEKMQ (reference sequence). V shed 5 bases, J shed 4 bases, and the junction held 9 bases outside the gene matches.

The chain couples TRBV4-1 to TRBJ1-6, with 8 bases that match TRBD1. The CDR3 is 18 amino acids. Germline CDR1 reads MGHRA; CDR2 reads YSYEKL. With 4 bases clipped from V and 4 bases from J, the junction kept 12 bases outside the gene matches. CDR3 bases: TGCGCCAGCAGCCCTCACCCTACGACAGGGGTTTATAATTCACCCCTCCACTTT. Residues: CASSPHPTTGVYNSPLHF.